This is a list of T cell receptor beta chains from one sample in a study of esophageal squamous cell carcinoma under preoperative chemotherapy. TCRdb itself ran the PCR reads through MiXCR, one entry per CDR3 protein. The data hold approximately 12,000 distinct CDR3 sequences, with around 50% observed a single time. This material was acquired from a patient given preoperative chemotherapy. These receptors were collected from a human donor with esophageal squamous cell carcinoma. The donor label of this sample is uncertain. Both conserved end residues are part of each CDR3. The D gene is left open where the match is weak. Where a row states a size, it is once, few, many or the class of an expanded clone; other rows omit it.

j_gene	v_gene	d_gene	abundance	CDR3aa	CDR3nt
TRBJ2-1	TRBV6-1	TRBD2	NA	CASSPPGLANEQFF	TGTGCCAGCAGCCCACCGGGACTAGCGAATGAGCAGTTCTTC
TRBJ2-1	TRBV6-1	TRBD2	few	CASSAAGVETQFF	TGTGCCAGCAGTGCCGCGGGAGTAGAGACCCAGTTCTTC
TRBJ2-5	TRBV5-5	TRBD2	NA	CASSFGTTQETQYF	TGTGCCAGCAGCTTCGGGACTACCCAAGAGACCCAGTACTTC
TRBJ2-5	TRBV10-3	NA	NA	CAGSGGSAQDTQYF	TGTGCGGGGAGCGGCGGCAGTGCCCAAGACACCCAGTACTTC
TRBJ2-2	TRBV12-3/TRBV12-4	NA	NA	CASGRMGELFF	TGTGCCAGCGGGAGGATGGGTGAGCTGTTTTTC
TRBJ2-3	TRBV6-1	NA	once	CASSEPLSTDTQYF	TGTGCCAGCAGTGAACCTTTGAGCACAGATACGCAGTATTTT
TRBJ2-7	TRBV11-2	NA	NA	CASSLDGQYNEQYF	TGTGCCAGCAGCTTAGACGGACAGTACAATGAGCAGTACTTC
TRBJ2-5	TRBV7-6	NA	NA	CAGGLGGRDPETQYF	TGTGCCGGGGGCTTAGGGGGGCGTGACCCAGAGACGCAGTACTTC
TRBJ1-1	TRBV6-5	NA	many	CASSLGGLEAFF	TGTGCCAGCAGCTTAGGTGGGCTCGAAGCTTTCTTT
TRBJ2-1	TRBV6-1	TRBD1	NA	CASTGTVVVASSYNEQFF	TGTGCCAGCACCGGGACAGTCGTGGTAGCGAGCTCCTACAATGAGCAGTTCTTC
TRBJ2-1	TRBV7-2	TRBD2	few	CASSFSGTYNEQFF	TGTGCCAGCAGCTTTAGCGGGACATACAATGAGCAGTTCTTC
TRBJ2-1	TRBV12-3/TRBV12-4	TRBD2	medium-sized	CASSKGRDFNEQFF	TGTGCCAGCAGCAAAGGGAGGGACTTCAATGAGCAGTTCTTC
TRBJ2-1	TRBV7-2	TRBD1	NA	CASQIDRGAYNEQFF	TGTGCCAGCCAAATCGACAGGGGCGCCTACAATGAGCAGTTCTTC
TRBJ2-2	TRBV6-1	TRBD1	NA	CASRGTGLNTGELFF	TGTGCCAGCAGGGGGACAGGACTGAACACCGGGGAGCTGTTTTTT
TRBJ1-6	TRBV6-1	TRBD1	few	CASSIRGRYNSPLHF	TGTGCCAGCAGCATTAGGGGGCGGTATAATTCACCCCTCCACTTT
TRBJ1-5	TRBV6-1	NA	NA	CASSEERRQPNQPQHF	TGTGCCAGCAGTGAAGAGAGAAGACAGCCTAATCAGCCCCAGCATTTT
TRBJ2-5	TRBV7-2	NA	NA	CASSPLALVQLETQYF	TGTGCCAGCAGCCCCTTGGCGCTAGTTCAGCTAGAGACCCAGTACTTC
TRBJ2-1	TRBV11-3	TRBD2	NA	CASSYAGLANEQFF	TGTGCCAGCAGCTACGCTGGACTAGCGAATGAGCAGTTCTTC
TRBJ2-3	TRBV6-1	NA	NA	CASSELGRSDTNTQYF	TGTGCCAGCAGTGAATTGGGGCGGAGCGACACAAATACGCAGTATTTT
TRBJ2-7	TRBV12-3/TRBV12-4	NA	few	CASSPSPTTEQYF	TGTGCCAGCAGTCCATCCCCGACGACCGAGCAGTACTTC
TRBJ2-3	TRBV6-1	NA	NA	CASSEGLGGGPTETQYF	TGTGCCAGCAGTGAGGGTCTAGGGGGAGGGCCGACAGAGACGCAGTATTTT
TRBJ2-3	TRBV6-1	NA	once	CATRATLEDTQYF	TGTGCCACCAGGGCCACCTTAGAGGATACGCAGTATTTT
TRBJ2-1	TRBV6-1	NA	once	CSSHGDSGAYDQFF	TGTTCCAGCCACGGGGATTCGGGAGCCTACGATCAGTTCTTC
TRBJ2-7	TRBV27	TRBD2	NA	CASGRDSRFSEQYF	TGTGCCAGCGGGAGGGACTCCCGATTCTCCGAGCAGTACTTC
TRBJ2-3	TRBV6-1	TRBD2	NA	CASTSDERESGTETQYF	TGTGCCAGCACGTCCGATGAGCGGGAGTCAGGCACAGAGACCCAGTACTTT
TRBJ2-1	TRBV6-1	TRBD2	NA	CASSISIAGGNNEQFF	TGTGCCAGCAGTATCAGTATAGCGGGAGGGAACAATGAGCAGTTCTTC
TRBJ2-3	TRBV7-6	NA	few	CASSFYLGDTQYF	TGTGCCAGCAGCTTTTACCTAGGGGATACGCAGTATTTT
TRBJ2-7	TRBV6-1	NA	large	CASSEFGTYEQYF	TGTGCCAGCAGTGAATTCGGGACCTACGAGCAGTACTTC
TRBJ2-1	TRBV4-1	NA	few	CASSAPGDEQFF	TGCGCCAGCAGCGCGCCCGGCGATGAGCAGTTCTTC
TRBJ2-3	TRBV6-1	TRBD1	NA	CASRPGTGNTGTQFF	TGTGCCAGCAGACCCGGGACAGGGAACACCGGTACGCAGTTTTTT
TRBJ2-2	TRBV7-6	TRBD1	NA	CASSPTGGQSITGELFF	TGTGCCAGCAGCCCGACAGGGGGCCAATCTATCACCGGGGAGCTGTTTTTT
TRBJ2-3	TRBV10-1	NA	many	CASSWQGTDTQYF	TGCGCCAGCAGCTGGCAGGGCACAGATACGCAGTATTTT
TRBJ2-3	TRBV6-1	TRBD2	NA	CASSLVVAGGYGRSYNEQYF	TGTGCCAGCAGCCTCGTCGTAGCGGGAGGTTACGGGCGGTCCTACAATGAGCAGTACTTT
TRBJ2-5	TRBV10-1	TRBD2	many	CASSETSAQETQYF	TGCGCCAGCAGTGAGACTAGCGCGCAAGAGACCCAGTACTTC
TRBJ1-1	TRBV6-1	TRBD1	NA	CASSGGGTVAFF	TGTGCCAGCAGCGGTGGCGGGACAGTAGCTTTCTTT
TRBJ2-3	TRBV6-1	NA	NA	CASRSTLSTDTQYF	TGTGCCAGCAGATCGACTCTAAGCACAGATACGCAGTATTTT
TRBJ2-5	TRBV27	NA	NA	CASSGQTQYF	TGTGCCAGCAGTGGACAGACCCAGTACTTC
TRBJ2-5	TRBV7-8	TRBD2	many	CASSFSGRVEETQYF	TGTGCCAGCAGCTTTAGCGGGAGAGTGGAAGAGACCCAGTACTTC
TRBJ2-3	TRBV6-1	NA	NA	CAGTQGVPRDTQYF	TGTGCGGGCACCCAGGGTGTGCCCAGAGATACGCAGTATTTC
TRBJ2-1	TRBV24-1	TRBD2	NA	CATSDSSGRIDEQFF	TGTGCCACCAGTGATTCTAGCGGGAGGATCGATGAGCAGTTCTTC
TRBJ2-7	TRBV10-2	TRBD1	NA	CATTTRQGAYEQYF	TGCGCCACCACGACTAGGCAGGGGGCGTACGAGCAGTACTTC
TRBJ2-3	TRBV10-3	TRBD2	NA	CGGGFGGGGAETQYF	TGTGGCGGGGGGTTCGGGGGGGGTGGGGCAGAGACGCAGTATTTT
TRBJ2-4	TRBV6-1	NA	NA	CASRGHGGGDEDIQYF	TGTGCCAGCAGGGGACACGGGGGAGGGGACGAGGACATCCAGTACTTC
TRBJ2-1	TRBV12-3/TRBV12-4	NA	NA	CASSFSHSYNEQFF	TGTGCCAGCAGTTTTAGCCACAGTTACAATGAGCAGTTCTTC
TRBJ2-5	TRBV11-3	NA	NA	CASSLTHEQYF	TGTGCCAGCAGCTTAACCCATGAGCAGTACTTC
TRBJ2-3	TRBV6-1	NA	few	CASSEAVQATDTQYF	TGTGCCAGCAGTGAAGCGGTACAGGCCACAGATACGCAGTATTTT
TRBJ2-1	TRBV10-1	NA	medium-sized	CASSESGGPPSVNEQFF	TGCGCCAGCAGTGAGTCCGGGGGACCCCCAAGTGTCAATGAGCAGTTCTTC